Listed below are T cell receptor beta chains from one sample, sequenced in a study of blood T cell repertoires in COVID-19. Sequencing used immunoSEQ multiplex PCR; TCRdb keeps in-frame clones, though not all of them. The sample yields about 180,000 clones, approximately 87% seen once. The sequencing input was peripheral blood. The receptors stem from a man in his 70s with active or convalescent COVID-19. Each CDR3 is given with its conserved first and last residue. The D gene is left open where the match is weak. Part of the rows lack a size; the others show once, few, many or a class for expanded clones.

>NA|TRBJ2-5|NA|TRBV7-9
TGTGCCAGCAGCTGGGCAGGGGAGAGGCGAGAGACCCAGTACTTC
CASSWAGERRETQYF
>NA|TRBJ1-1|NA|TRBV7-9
TGTGCCAGCAGCTACAGGGAGGGGGGCACTGAAGCTTTCTTT
CASSYREGGTEAFF
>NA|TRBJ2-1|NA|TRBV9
TGTGCCAGCAGCGTAGGGACAGCCGTTGAGCAGTTCTTC
CASSVGTAVEQFF
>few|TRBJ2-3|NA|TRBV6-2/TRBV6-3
TGTGCCAGCAGTTATGGAGGGCAGAACACAGATACGCAGTATTTT
CASSYGGQNTDTQYF
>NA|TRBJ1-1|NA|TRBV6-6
TGTGCCAGCAGTTTCCCTATGAACACTGAAGCTTTCTTT
CASSFPMNTEAFF
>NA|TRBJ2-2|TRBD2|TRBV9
TGTGCCAGCAGCGTAGCTTGGCGGGAGCCCGGGGAGCTGTTTTTT
CASSVAWREPGELFF
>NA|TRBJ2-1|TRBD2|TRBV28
TGTGCCAGCAGTCCCCGGGAGGGGAGCTCCTACAATGAGCAGTTCTTC
CASSPREGSSYNEQFF
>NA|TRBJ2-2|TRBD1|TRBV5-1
TGCGCCAGCAACGACAGGGGTCTGACCGGGGAGCTGTTTTTT
CASNDRGLTGELFF
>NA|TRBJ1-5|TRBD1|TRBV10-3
TGTGCCATCAGCAGCGGACAGGGTAGGAATCAGCCCCAGCATTTT
CAISSGQGRNQPQHF
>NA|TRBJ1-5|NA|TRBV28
TGTGCCAGCAGTTTACTCGACAGAAGCAATCAGCCCCAGCATTTT
CASSLLDRSNQPQHF
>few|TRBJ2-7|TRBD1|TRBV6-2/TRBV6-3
TGTGCCAGCAGTCTCCTCCGGGACAGGGGAACCGAGCAGTACTTC
CASSLLRDRGTEQYF
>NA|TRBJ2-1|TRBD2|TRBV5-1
TGCGCCAGCAGCTCCTTAGCGGGAGGGCGATCCTACAATGAGCAGTTCTTC
CASSSLAGGRSYNEQFF
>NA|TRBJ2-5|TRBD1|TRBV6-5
TGTGCCAGCAGTTACGGGGTGGGACAGCCTGAAGAGACCCAGTACTTC
CASSYGVGQPEETQYF
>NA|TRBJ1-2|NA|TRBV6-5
TGTGCCAGCACCCTAGGGGCCTATGGCTACACCTTC
CASTLGAYGYTF
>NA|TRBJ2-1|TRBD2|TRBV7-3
TGTGCCAGCAGCTTTTATTCTCAGGGGATTCTAGCGGGAGGCCTCAATGAGCAGTTCTTC
CASSFYSQGILAGGLNEQFF
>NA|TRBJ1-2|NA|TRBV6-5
TGTGCCAGCAGTTATGGAGGGGACGAAACTAACTATGGCTACACCTTC
CASSYGGDETNYGYTF
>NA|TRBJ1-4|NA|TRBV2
TGTGCCAGCAGTGTACAGGGTAATGAAAAACTGTTTTTT
CASSVQGNEKLFF
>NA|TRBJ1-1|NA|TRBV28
TGTGCCAGCAGGGAGGACCTGAACACTGAAGCTTTCTTT
CASREDLNTEAFF
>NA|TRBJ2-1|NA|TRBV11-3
TGTGCCAGCAGCTTCGGACATATACCGTACAATGAGCAGTTCTTC
CASSFGHIPYNEQFF
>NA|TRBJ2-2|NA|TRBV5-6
TGTGCCAGCAGTCTCCTTGGGAGGCCCGGGGAGCTGTTTTTT
CASSLLGRPGELFF
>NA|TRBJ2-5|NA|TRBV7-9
TGTGCCAGCAGCTGGGCAGCCGTGGAGACCCAGTACTTC
CASSWAAVETQYF
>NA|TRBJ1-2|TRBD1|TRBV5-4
TGTGCCAGCAGCTTGAACAGGGGGAACTATGGCTACACCTTC
CASSLNRGNYGYTF
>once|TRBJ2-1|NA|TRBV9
TGTGCCAGCAGCGCCAATCTGGGCACTGTAACCTACAATGAGCAGTTCTTC
CASSANLGTVTYNEQFF
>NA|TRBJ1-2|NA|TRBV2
TGTGCCAGCACCGCTGGGGGCAGGGTATTTGGCTACACCTTC
CASTAGGRVFGYTF
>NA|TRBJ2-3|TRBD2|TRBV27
TGTGCCAGCAGTCCCATTGGGACTAGCGGGGGAGTGGTAGATACGCAGTATTTT
CASSPIGTSGGVVDTQYF
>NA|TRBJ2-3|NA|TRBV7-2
TGTGCCAGCAGCTCCTACATGGCGGAACTCACAGATACGCAGTATTTT
CASSSYMAELTDTQYF
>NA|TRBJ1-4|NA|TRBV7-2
TGTGCCAGCAGCTTAGGCACAGAGAATGAAAAACTGTTTTTT
CASSLGTENEKLFF
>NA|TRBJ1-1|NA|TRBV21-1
TGTGCCAGCAGCTACAGAAAGAACACTGAAGCTTTCTTT
CASSYRKNTEAFF
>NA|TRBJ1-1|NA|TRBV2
TGTGCCAGCGCGCCACCTACAGGGCTGAACACTGAAGCTTTCTTT
CASAPPTGLNTEAFF
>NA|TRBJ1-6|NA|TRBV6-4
TGTGCCAGCAGCGAGGCCTGGCCCAATTCACCCCTCCACTTT
CASSEAWPNSPLHF
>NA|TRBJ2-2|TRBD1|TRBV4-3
TGCGCCAGCAGCCAAGGGTGGGACAGGAACACCGGGGAGCTGTTTTTT
CASSQGWDRNTGELFF
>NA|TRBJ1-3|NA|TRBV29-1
TGCAGCGCCGATCTTGGCGGAAACACCATATATTTT
CSADLGGNTIYF
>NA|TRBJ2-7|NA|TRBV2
TGTGCCAGCAGTCTCCTCAGCCCGGGCTACGAGCAGTACTTC
CASSLLSPGYEQYF
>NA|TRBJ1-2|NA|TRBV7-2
TGTGCCAGCAGCTTAGTCTTAGGGGATGGCTACACCTTC
CASSLVLGDGYTF
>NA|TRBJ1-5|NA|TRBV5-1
TGCGCCAGCAGCGGGGGGACGGGGAACAATCAGCCCCAGCATTTT
CASSGGTGNNQPQHF
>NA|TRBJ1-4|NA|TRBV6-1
TGTGCCAGCAGTGATGGATTCCGAGGGATGGATGAAAAACTGTTTTTT
CASSDGFRGMDEKLFF
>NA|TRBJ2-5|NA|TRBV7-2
TGTGCCAGCAGCTTAGACAGAACCCAAGAGACCCAGTACTTC
CASSLDRTQETQYF
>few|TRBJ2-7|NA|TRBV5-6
TGTGCCAGCAGCCCCGCAGGGGATCTGGCGTTGTCCTACGAGCAGTACTTC
CASSPAGDLALSYEQYF
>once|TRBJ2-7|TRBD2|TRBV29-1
TGCAGCGTTGAAATGTGGGAGGGCCGATCCTACGAGCAGTACTTC
CSVEMWEGRSYEQYF
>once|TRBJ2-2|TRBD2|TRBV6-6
TGTGCCAGCAGGTCGGGACTAGCGGGGAACACCGGGGAGCTGTTTTTT
CASRSGLAGNTGELFF
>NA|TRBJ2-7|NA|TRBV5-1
TGCGCCAGCAGCTTAGTGACTGACTCCTACGAGCAGTACTTC
CASSLVTDSYEQYF
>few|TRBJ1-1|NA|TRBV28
TGTGCCAGCAGTTTTACCTCCTCGAGTGAAGCTTTCTTT
CASSFTSSSEAFF
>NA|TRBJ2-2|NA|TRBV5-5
TGTGCCAGCCACACCACGACAGGGAACACCGGGGAGCTGTTTTTT
CASHTTTGNTGELFF
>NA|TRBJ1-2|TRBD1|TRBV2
TGTGCCAGCAATACGGGACAGGGAAACTATGGCTACACCTTC
CASNTGQGNYGYTF
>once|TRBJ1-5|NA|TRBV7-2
TGTGCCAGCAGCCTCACCAGGCTCAATCAGCCCCAGCATTTT
CASSLTRLNQPQHF
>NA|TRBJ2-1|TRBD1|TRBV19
TGTGCCAGTAGGATCCAGGACAGGGCTTCGTATGAGCAGTTCTTC
CASRIQDRASYEQFF
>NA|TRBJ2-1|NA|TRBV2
TGTGCCAGCAGTGACAGCAGGCCGTCCTACAATGAGCAGTTCTTC
CASSDSRPSYNEQFF
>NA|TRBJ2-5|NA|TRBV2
TGTGCCAGCAAGAACGGGGGGACCCAGTACTTC
CASKNGGTQYF